This T cell receptor (beta chain) originates from a study of cytomegalovirus exposure and HLA in healthy donors. Regarding the study as a whole: Researchers left out some V segments, among them TRBV6-2 and TRBV6-3, as indistinguishable.

The CDR3 spans 13 residues. Between the trimmed V and J ends, which lost 7 bases and 5 bases, there was a span of 12 bases. Germline CDR1 reads LNHDA; CDR2 reads SQIVND (reference sequence). Concerning this clone: As yet, its antigen is unknown.

PCR employed 60 Vbeta and 13 Jbeta primers. The assay was immunoSEQ multiplex PCR, and TCRdb's table has in-frame clones only and misses some. This sample has hundreds of thousands of clones; 70% to 90% occur once, and the top ten carry roughly 2.3%. This clonotype was obtained from a woman aged 18-29 years in good health and CMV-seronegative. V and J are TRBV19 and TRBJ1-5; no reliable D call. Material: PBMCs. CDR3 sequence reads: CASKNLGYQPQHF. The CDR3 nucleotides read TGTGCCAGTAAAAACCTCGGTTATCAGCCCCAGCATTTT. Complete variable domain (other parts from reference TRBV19 and TRBJ1-5): DGGITQSPKYLFRKEGQNVTLSCEQNLNHDAMYWYRQDPGQGLRLIYYSQIVNDFQKGDIAEGYSVSREKKESFPLTVTSAQKNPTAFYLCASKNLGYQPQHFGDGTRLSIL.